A selection of T cell receptor beta chains follows, all from one sample in a study of a mutant IDH1 vaccine in newly diagnosed glioma. Their recognized antigens are unknown. The method was immunoSEQ multiplex PCR; TCRdb's version includes in-frame clones alone and lacks a portion of them. The sample comprises about 55,000 clones, roughly 84% of which are singletons, and approximately 4.3% rests with the top ten. Sequencing used PBMCs, obtained from a glioma patient whose treatment included an IDH1 peptide vaccine. These receptor sequences come from a woman aged 18-29 years with glioma. Both conserved end residues are part of each CDR3. D genes are given only for firm matches. Clone size is given for some rows only: seen once, a few or many times, or a class if the clone is expanded.

V gene	clone size	J gene	D gene	CDR3 DNA	CDR3 protein
TRBV5-8	NA	TRBJ1-1	NA	TGTGCCAGCAGCCCGGAAGACAGCTTGAACACTGAAGCTTTCTTT	CASSPEDSLNTEAFF
TRBV4-2	NA	TRBJ2-1	TRBD2	TGTGCCAGCAGCCAAGAGTCTAGCGGGAGGGTTCACAATGAGCAGTTCTTC	CASSQESSGRVHNEQFF
TRBV30	NA	TRBJ2-1	TRBD2	TGTGCCTGGAAAGTCAAAGCGGGAGTTGCCAATGAGCAGTTCTTC	CAWKVKAGVANEQFF
TRBV9	NA	TRBJ2-3	NA	TGTGCCAGCAGCGTAGGATTAGTCCATGCGCAGTATTTT	CASSVGLVHAQYF
TRBV18	once	TRBJ2-7	NA	TGTGCCAGCTCACCAACGAGTTCCCTCGGCTACGAGCAGTACTTC	CASSPTSSLGYEQYF
TRBV5-6	NA	TRBJ2-2	NA	TGTGCCAGCAAATCGACAGGCCGGAACACCGGGGAGCTGTTTTTT	CASKSTGRNTGELFF
TRBV7-9	once	TRBJ1-2	NA	TGTGCCAGCAGCTTAGTGGCAGGGGTTCGGGGCTACACCTTC	CASSLVAGVRGYTF
TRBV4-1	NA	TRBJ1-5	TRBD1	TGCGCCAGCAGCCAAGACCCATGGGACAGGGTCGAGAGCAATCAGCCCCAGCATTTT	CASSQDPWDRVESNQPQHF
TRBV11-2	NA	TRBJ2-3	NA	TGTGCCAGCAGCCCCCCCCGGAGCACAGATACGCAGTATTTT	CASSPPRSTDTQYF
TRBV25-1	few	TRBJ1-1	NA	TGTGCCAGCAGTGAACCAGGGGTGAACACTGAAGCTTTCTTT	CASSEPGVNTEAFF
TRBV10-3	NA	TRBJ1-2	NA	TGTGCCATCAGTGAAGGGGGGGTCGATGGCTACACCTTC	CAISEGGVDGYTF
TRBV30	once	TRBJ2-3	TRBD2	TGTGCCTGGAGTTTCGGGGACTACCAGGCACCAGATACGCAGTATTTT	CAWSFGDYQAPDTQYF
TRBV29-1	NA	TRBJ2-7	NA	TGCAGCGTTGAAGACAGGGGCTCCTACGAGCAGTACTTC	CSVEDRGSYEQYF
TRBV5-1	NA	TRBJ1-2	NA	TGCGCCAGCAGCTTGGAGCAGGGTGACTATGGCTACACCTTC	CASSLEQGDYGYTF
TRBV6-5	NA	TRBJ2-6	NA	TGTGCCAGCACAAGGGGCTCTGGGGCCAACGTCCTGACTTTC	CASTRGSGANVLTF
TRBV9	NA	TRBJ1-1	NA	TGTGCCAGCAGCGTAGAGGGTGCGGGGGCCAGGAGGACTGAAGCTTTCTTT	CASSVEGAGARRTEAFF
TRBV28	NA	TRBJ1-2	NA	TGTGCCAGCAGTTTTGAGGGGCGCTGGAACACCTTC	CASSFEGRWNTF
TRBV7-8	NA	TRBJ1-5	NA	TGTGCCAGCAGCTTAGCCACGAGCCGGGTCTTCAATCAGCCCCAGCATTTT	CASSLATSRVFNQPQHF
TRBV2	NA	TRBJ1-5	NA	TGTGCCAGCAGTGAAGAAGGAAATCAGCCCCAGCATTTT	CASSEEGNQPQHF
TRBV6-5	NA	TRBJ2-5	NA	TGTGCCAGCAGTTCTTTGGAGACCCAGTACTTC	CASSSLETQYF
TRBV29-1	NA	TRBJ2-7	TRBD2	TGCAGCGTTGAAGAAGGCGGGGGGGCCGGAGAGCAGTACTTC	CSVEEGGGAGEQYF
TRBV5-6	NA	TRBJ2-7	NA	TGTGCCAGCAGCTTGGACTGGGGGCCCGAGCAGTACTTC	CASSLDWGPEQYF
TRBV2	few	TRBJ1-5	NA	TGTGCCAGCAGAGACCAGGGAAATCAGCCCCAGCATTTT	CASRDQGNQPQHF
TRBV29-1	NA	TRBJ2-1	TRBD2	TGCAGCATTAGCGGGGGACCCTACAATGAGCAGTTCTTC	CSISGGPYNEQFF
TRBV7-9	NA	TRBJ1-2	TRBD1	TGTGCCAGCACCCTAGGACAGGTCGTTATCTATGGCTACACCTTC	CASTLGQVVIYGYTF
TRBV7-2	NA	TRBJ1-3	NA	TGTGCCAGCAGCTTAGGCCCTTTTGAAAACACCATATATTTT	CASSLGPFENTIYF
TRBV2	few	TRBJ1-1	NA	TGTGCCAGCAGCTTGTCACGGGGGATCGGTGACACTGAAGCTTTCTTT	CASSLSRGIGDTEAFF
TRBV27	NA	TRBJ1-1	TRBD1	TGTGCCAGCAGTTCAACCCGGGACAGGGGGTGGACTGAAGCTTTCTTT	CASSSTRDRGWTEAFF
TRBV20-1	NA	TRBJ1-1	NA	TGCAGTGCTAGAGATCTCTCAGCTTTCTTT	CSARDLSAFF
TRBV19	NA	TRBJ1-2	TRBD1	TGTGCCACCCACCGGACAGGAGATTATGGCTACACCTTC	CATHRTGDYGYTF
TRBV7-9	few	TRBJ2-3	TRBD1	TGTGCCAGCAGCTTACGACAGGGGGCATCTTGGACAGATACGCAGTATTTT	CASSLRQGASWTDTQYF
TRBV9	NA	TRBJ1-2	NA	TGTGCCAGCAGCGCCAGGGGTAGGCTTAACTATGGCTACACCTTC	CASSARGRLNYGYTF
TRBV15	NA	TRBJ1-3	NA	TGTGCCACCACATCAGGGTTCTCTGGAAACACCATATATTTT	CATTSGFSGNTIYF
TRBV19	once	TRBJ2-3	NA	TGTGCCAGTAGTATTACGGGCTCGCAGTATTTT	CASSITGSQYF
TRBV11-2	medium-sized	TRBJ2-1	TRBD2	TGTGCCAGCAGCTTAGTGGTCGGTAGCGGGAGAGGCAATGAGCAGTTCTTC	CASSLVVGSGRGNEQFF
TRBV5-1	NA	TRBJ2-1	NA	TGCGCCAGCAGCTTGCGGTCAGGTTCTACCTCTAATGAGCAGTTCTTC	CASSLRSGSTSNEQFF
TRBV7-9	NA	TRBJ1-2	NA	TGTGCCAGCAGCTTAGCGGGCAGGCTTAACTATGGCTACACCTTC	CASSLAGRLNYGYTF
TRBV5-6	NA	TRBJ1-1	NA	TGTGCCAGCAGCCCACCGGACAGTAGGGCGGCTGAAGCTTTCTTT	CASSPPDSRAAEAFF
TRBV7-6	NA	TRBJ2-7	NA	TGTGCCAGCGGCGATACCCAGGGGTTGAGCTCCTACGAGCAGTACTTC	CASGDTQGLSSYEQYF
TRBV11-3	NA	TRBJ2-7	TRBD2	TGTGCCAGCGTATTTAGGGCTAGCGGGAAAGGGTCCTACGAGCAGTACTTC	CASVFRASGKGSYEQYF
TRBV6-1	NA	TRBJ1-5	NA	TGTGCCAGCGGTAGCAATCAGCCCCAGCATTTT	CASGSNQPQHF
TRBV7-6	NA	TRBJ2-7	TRBD1	TGTGCCAGCAGCTTAGATCTGCGACAGGGGACCTACGAGCAGTACTTC	CASSLDLRQGTYEQYF
TRBV5-4	NA	TRBJ1-1	NA	TGTGCCAGCAGCATGGGACTGCTGAACACTGAAGCTTTCTTT	CASSMGLLNTEAFF
TRBV5-1	NA	TRBJ1-3	NA	TGCGCCAGCAGCTTGGAGGGGATGGGAGTGGGCTCTGGAAACACCATATATTTT	CASSLEGMGVGSGNTIYF
TRBV10-3	NA	TRBJ1-1	TRBD1	TGTGCCATCAGTGGACGGACAGGGGGTCCGAACACTGAAGCTTTCTTT	CAISGRTGGPNTEAFF
TRBV9	NA	TRBJ2-7	NA	TGTGCCAGCAGCGTAGGCTACGAGCAGTACTTC	CASSVGYEQYF
TRBV6-4	NA	TRBJ1-2	NA	TGTGCCAGCAGTGACTCTGGCTCACGAAGTAGCTACACCTTC	CASSDSGSRSSYTF
TRBV30	NA	TRBJ1-1	TRBD1	TGTGCCTGGAGTGACAGGGGAATGACTGAAGCTTTCTTT	CAWSDRGMTEAFF
TRBV10-1	NA	TRBJ2-1	TRBD1	TGCGCCAGCAGAGGTGGGACAGGGATGTGCAATGAGCAGTTCTTC	CASRGGTGMCNEQFF
TRBV19	NA	TRBJ2-1	NA	TGTGCCAGTAGTATTCAGGGGGGGAATGAGCAGTTCTTC	CASSIQGGNEQFF
TRBV5-1	NA	TRBJ2-1	NA	TGCGCCAGCAGCTTGACAGGAACTTACAATGAGCAGTTCTTC	CASSLTGTYNEQFF
TRBV19	NA	TRBJ2-3	TRBD2	TGTGCCAGTAGTCCCCGGGCTAGCGGGAACACAGATACGCAGTATTTT	CASSPRASGNTDTQYF
TRBV5-1	NA	TRBJ2-7	TRBD2	TGCGCCAGCAGCTTGGGCGGGCGGGGGAGCTACGAGCAGTACTTC	CASSLGGRGSYEQYF
TRBV5-1	NA	TRBJ2-1	NA	TGCGCCAGCAGCTTGGAGGCCCGGCAGTTCTTC	CASSLEARQFF
TRBV7-9	NA	TRBJ2-7	NA	TGTGCCAGCAGCTTAGCCGGGATTGGCTACGAGCAGTACTTC	CASSLAGIGYEQYF
TRBV7-2	NA	TRBJ2-6	NA	TGTGCCAGCAGCTCAAGAAGTACCAGCTCTGGGGCCAACGTCCTGACTTTC	CASSSRSTSSGANVLTF
TRBV30	once	TRBJ1-2	TRBD1	TGTGCCTGGAGGAGACAGGGGGCAAACTATGGCTACACCTTC	CAWRRQGANYGYTF
TRBV5-4	once	TRBJ1-1	TRBD1	TGTGCCAGCAGCTTCAGAGGGGGCAGGACTGAAGCTTTCTTT	CASSFRGGRTEAFF
TRBV14	few	TRBJ1-4	NA	TGTGCCAGCAGCCCAGGGGCTACCTCGAGGGAAAAACTGTTTTTT	CASSPGATSREKLFF
TRBV5-6	few	TRBJ1-1	NA	TGTGCCAGCAGCTACTTGTTGGACACTGAAGCTTTCTTT	CASSYLLDTEAFF